The 30 T cell receptor beta chains below all came from one sample that was sequenced in a study of blood T cell repertoires in COVID-19. Assay: immunoSEQ multiplex PCR; the TCRdb copy retains only in-frame clones and omits some. The repertoire holds 650,000 to 800,000 clones, about 90% seen once, with roughly 0.25% in the top ten. The sequenced material came from peripheral blood. The receptor source for this set is a woman aged 18-29 years with acute or convalescent COVID-19.

The CDR3 spells CASSAGSANYGYTF. The CDR3 DNA reads as TGTGCCAGCAGCGCAGGGTCTGCGAACTATGGCTACACCTTC. The V call is TRBV9, the J call TRBJ1-2, with a possible D match to TRBD1 (5 bases). CDR3 length equals 14 residues. V was pared by 3 bases and J by 2 bases, with 11 bases between. Germline V gene lookup returns CDR1 SGDLS and CDR2 YYNGEE.

For the CDR3, the DNA is TGTGCCAGCATCAGAAGGGGGGGGCAGGGAGATACGCAGTATTTT. Its translation is CASIRRGGQGDTQYF. This chain connects TRBV2 to TRBJ2-3; tentative D call: TRBD2 (7 bases). The CDR3 runs 15 residues. The germline V gene has CDR1 SNHLY and CDR2 FYNNEI. V lost 7 bases, J lost 5 bases, and 19 bases lay in between.

This chain joins TRBV24-1 and TRBJ2-7, with 10 nucleotides matching TRBD2. V was clipped by 6 bases and J by 6 bases; unmatched bases: 4. The CDR3 length is 13 residues. CDR1 KGHDR and CDR2 SFDVKD come from the germline V gene. CDR3 amino acids: CATSPAGGAEQYF. Here the CDR3 DNA reads TGTGCCACCAGTCCAGCGGGGGGGGCCGAGCAGTACTTC.

The V and J genes are TRBV19 and TRBJ1-2, with D perhaps TRBD1 (5 bases). Deletions cut 3 bases from V and 4 bases from J, with 12 bases between. This CDR3 region has 14 residues. Germline V CDR1 and CDR2: LNHDA, SQIVND (reference sequence). The CDR3 DNA is TGTGCCAGTAGTATCTTGCCGGGGGTCTATGGCTACACCTTC. It yields the protein CASSILPGVYGYTF.

This sequence joins TRBV5-8 and TRBJ2-1; 9 bases are shared with TRBD2. The J segment lost 7 bases and the V segment lost 2 bases, leaving 10 bases of the junction unmatched. Germline lookup yields CDR1 SGHTS and CDR2 YDEGEE. The CDR3 contains 16 residues. As DNA, the CDR3 is TGTGCCAGCAGCTTCTCCGGCGGGGGGGGAGGAAATGAGCAGTTCTTC. It encodes CASSFSGGGGGNEQFF. The variable domain in full, completed from reference TRBV5-8 and TRBJ2-1, reads EAGVTQSPTHLIKTRGQQATLRCSPISGHTSVYWYQQALGLGLQFLLWYDEGEERNRGNFPPRFSGRQFPNYSSELNVNALELEDSALYLCASSFSGGGGGNEQFFGPGTRLTVL.

The chain has TRBV21-1 and TRBJ1-3; the table's D gene call, TRBD1, was not cross checked with the DNA. TRBV21-1 counts as a pseudogene. The CDR3 covers 18 residues. DNA for the CDR3: TGTGCCAGCAGCAAATGCGGGACAGGGGAGAACTCTGGAAACACCATATATTTT. Its translation is CASSKCGTGENSGNTIYF.

The chain carries TRBV27 and TRBJ1-2; TRBD1 agrees at 12 bases. With 4 bases clipped from V and 4 bases from J, the junction kept 16 bases outside the gene matches. Germline V gene sequence: CDR1 MNHEY, CDR2 SMNVEV (reference sequence). This CDR3 is built from 19 residues. Here the CDR3 reads CASSSILPGQGALGYGYTF. CDR3 in DNA: TGTGCCAGCAGTTCAATACTTCCGGGACAGGGGGCGCTGGGCTATGGCTACACCTTC.

This chain links TRBV28 with TRBJ2-1; 9 bases match TRBD2. Trimming at V came to 5 bases and at J to 8 bases, leaving 13 bases not matched to a gene. The germline V gene encodes CDR1 MDHEN and CDR2 SYDVKM. This CDR3 contains 16 residues. For the CDR3, the DNA is TGTGCCAGCAGTCCCTCCCTAGCGGGATGGGGGGATGAGCAGTTCTTC. This encodes CASSPSLAGWGDEQFF. The variable domain in full, with the rest retrieved from reference TRBV28 and TRBJ2-1, is DVKVTQSSRYLVKRTGEKVFLECVQDMDHENMFWYRQDPGLGLRLIYFSYDVKMKEKGDIPEGYSVSREKKERFSLILESASTNQTSMYLCASSPSLAGWGDEQFFGPGTRLTVL.

This chain links TRBV9 with TRBJ1-1; possible D gene TRBD1, 6 bases. The germline V gene encodes CDR1 SGDLS and CDR2 YYNGEE. V was clipped by 0 bases and J by 4 bases, with 13 bases between them. The CDR3 is 15 residues long. The CDR3 DNA sequence: TGTGCCAGCAGCGTAGGGTCAGGGGCAGCCACTGAAGCTTTCTTT. Translation gives CASSVGSGAATEAFF.

V is TRBV23-1 and J is TRBJ1-2, with unresolved D. TRBV23-1 is labeled an ORF, and its function is uncertain. The CDR3 extends over 17 amino acids. The ends were cut back, 3 bases at V and 0 bases at J, with 17 bases in the middle. CDR3 DNA sequence: TGCGCCAGCAGTCACCCCTTAAACAGAGTCACTAACTATGGCTACACCTTC. Translating it yields CASSHPLNRVTNYGYTF.

This chain links TRBV7-8 with TRBJ2-1, with TRBD2 matching 8 bases. Germline lookup yields CDR1 SGHVS and CDR2 FQNEAQ. Trimming removed 4 bases from V and 4 bases from J; junction bases left unmatched: 9. The CDR3 is 16 amino acids. CDR3 region: CASSSLYAGGYNEQFF. The CDR3 DNA sequence: TGTGCCAGCAGCTCCCTTTACGCGGGGGGATACAATGAGCAGTTCTTC.

DNA of the CDR3: TGTGCCAGCAGCTTGCGCGTGGGGGGGGTCAATGAGCAGTTCTTC. Protein product: CASSLRVGGVNEQFF. The rearrangement links TRBV5-4 to TRBJ2-1; 7 bases align to TRBD2. Germline loops: CDR1 SGHNT, CDR2 YYREEE (reference sequence). With V trimmed by 1 base and J by 6 bases, 7 bases remained unmatched. This CDR3 contains 15 residues.

V usage is TRBV7-2 and J usage is TRBJ1-1; D is possibly TRBD1 (5 bases). Germline assignment: CDR1 SGHTA and CDR2 FQGNSA. Trimming stripped 0 bases from V and 8 bases from J, with 16 bases between. The CDR3 has 15 amino acids. The CDR3 DNA follows: TGTGCCAGCAGCTTAGCGCGGGGGTGGGGTAAGGAAGCTTTCTTT. This codes for CASSLARGWGKEAFF.

The gene calls are TRBV7-2 and TRBJ2-7; 11 bases agree with TRBD2. The CDR3 consists of 16 residues. V was clipped by 2 bases and J by 5 bases; unmatched bases: 8. The V gene's germline CDR1 is SGHTA and CDR2 FQGNSA. The chain's CDR3 is CASSLRGPGLADEQYF. DNA for the CDR3: TGTGCCAGCAGCTTACGGGGCCCGGGACTAGCGGACGAGCAGTACTTC.

CDR3 protein: CASSDRGPNEKLFF. CDR3 bases: TGTGCCAGTAGTGACAGGGGGCCTAATGAAAAACTGTTTTTT. V is TRBV19 and J is TRBJ1-4; 10 bases agree with TRBD1. The germline V gene has CDR1 LNHDA and CDR2 SQIVND (reference sequence). V dropped 5 bases and J dropped 3; count of bases not matched to a gene: 0. This CDR3 has 14 amino acids.

The chain has TRBV7-9 and TRBJ1-5; D possibly corresponds to TRBD1 (6 bases). The CDR3 sequence is 16 residues long. Trimming cost V 2 bases and J 3 bases, with 14 bases left between them. CDR1 is SEHNR, CDR2 FQNEAQ, per germline (reference sequence). The CDR3, as DNA: TGTGCCAGCAGCTTAAGCGGGGGACAAGACAATCAGCCCCAGCATTTT. Its protein product is CASSLSGGQDNQPQHF.

The chain uses TRBV27 and TRBJ1-4; D unresolved. Germline assignment: CDR1 MNHEY and CDR2 SMNVEV (reference sequence). CDR3 size: 14 residues. V lost 4 bases, J lost 4 bases, and 10 bases lay in between. The CDR3 is CASSSGRLNEKLFF. The CDR3 nucleotides read TGTGCCAGCAGTTCCGGGAGGCTTAATGAAAAACTGTTTTTT.

The rearrangement uses TRBV3-1 (or the pseudogene TRBV3-2) and TRBJ1-2; 12 positions agree with TRBD1. Germline V gene lookup returns CDR1 LGHDT and CDR2 YNNKEL (reference sequence). The CDR3 runs to 18 residues. After removal of 5 bases from V and 1 base from J, the junction contained 11 bases not matched to a gene. The CDR3 reads CASSWGGTGGLVNYGYTF. The CDR3, as DNA: TGTGCCAGCAGCTGGGGCGGGACAGGGGGCTTGGTTAACTATGGCTACACCTTC.

V and J are TRBV12-5 and TRBJ1-6, with D perhaps TRBD1 (5 bases). V was clipped by 4 bases and J by 8 bases, with 9 bases between them. CDR1 LGHNT and CDR2 FRNRAP come from the germline V gene. This CDR3 has 13 residues. The CDR3 sequence: CASGWGRDSPLHF. CDR3 coding DNA: TGTGCTAGTGGTTGGGGGAGGGATTCACCCCTCCACTTT.

This clone was seen a few times. The V and J genes are TRBV7-3 and TRBJ2-2; 8 bases line up with TRBD1. Germline CDR1 reads SGHTA; CDR2 reads FQGTGA. This CDR3 is built from 16 residues. The V gene end was trimmed by 4 bases and the J gene end by 0 bases; junction bases not matched to a gene: 4. CDR3 DNA: TGTGCCAGCAGCTCGGGACAGGCCTCGAACACCGGGGAGCTGTTTTTT. It translates to CASSSGQASNTGELFF.

This rearrangement joins TRBV24-1 to TRBJ2-2, with 9 bases identical to TRBD1. Germline assignment: CDR1 KGHDR and CDR2 SFDVKD. The CDR3 spans 14 residues. J gave up 1 base and V 9 bases, and 2 bases lay outside the gene matches. The CDR3 coding sequence is TGTGCCACCGGGACAGGGAAGAACACCGGGGAGCTGTTTTTT. Translating gives CATGTGKNTGELFF.

This chain links TRBV5-6 with TRBJ1-1; 12 bases match TRBD1. Germline assignment: CDR1 SGHDT and CDR2 YYEEEE. The CDR3 runs 17 residues. V gave up 1 base and J gave up 5 bases; unmatched junction bases: 9. As DNA, the CDR3 is TGTGCCAGCAGCTTGATCCGGGACAGGGGGCTGTGGACTGAAGCTTTCTTT. Translation gives CASSLIRDRGLWTEAFF.

A remark on this clone: The same CDR3 also results from other DNA sequences found in this sample. This chain uses TRBV12-3 or TRBV12-4 with TRBJ2-7; D perhaps matches TRBD1 (5 bases). The length of the CDR3 is 11 residues. Trimming cost V 4 bases and J 5 bases, with 6 bases left between them. CDR3 in amino acids: CASSSGNEQYF. The CDR3 DNA reads TGTGCCAGCAGTTCAGGGAACGAGCAGTACTTC.

The V call is TRBV27, the J call TRBJ1-5; D is uncertain. V lost 5 bases, J lost 2 bases, and 13 bases lay in between. The CDR3 is 15 residues long. Germline lookup yields CDR1 MNHEY and CDR2 SMNVEV (reference sequence). In DNA, the CDR3 is TGTGCCAGCAGTCCCTTCCCGTATGGCAATCAGCCCCAGCATTTT. Protein product: CASSPFPYGNQPQHF.

The rearrangement uses TRBV29-1 and TRBJ2-3; D is possibly TRBD2 (7 bases). The CDR3 runs to 14 residues. V dropped 4 bases and J dropped 7 bases, with 18 bases sitting between them. In germline, CDR1 is SQVTM, CDR2 ANQGSEA. The DNA for the CDR3 is TGCAGCGTTGTACCCAGGGGAGGGAGTTATACGCAGTATTTT. Encoded protein: CSVVPRGGSYTQYF.

V usage is TRBV7-9 and J usage is TRBJ2-1, with D maybe TRBD1 (5 bases). The CDR3 length is 16 residues. Germline V gene data show CDR1 as SEHNR and CDR2 as FQNEAQ (reference sequence). V gave up 2 bases and J gave up 0 bases, with 11 bases separating them. The CDR3 here is CASSLKDMSSYNEQFF. CDR3 nucleotide sequence: TGTGCCAGCAGCTTAAAGGACATGAGCTCCTACAATGAGCAGTTCTTC. Combining the CDR3 with reference TRBV7-9 and TRBJ2-1 gives the whole variable domain DTGVSQNPRHKITKRGQNVTFRCDPISEHNRLYWYRQTLGQGPEFLTYFQNEAQLEKSRLLSDRFSAERPKGSFSTLEIQRTEQGDSAMYLCASSLKDMSSYNEQFFGPGTRLTVL.

The rearrangement uses TRBV7-8 and TRBJ1-2, with 9 bases identical to TRBD1. The V and J ends lost 1 base and 5 bases, in that order; junction bases with no gene match: 5. The CDR3 sequence is 15 residues long. The germline gives CDR1 SGHVS, CDR2 FQNEAQ. In nucleotides, the CDR3 is TGTGCCAGCAGCTTAGAGGCGGGACAGGGTTATGGCTACACCTTC. Protein sequence: CASSLEAGQGYGYTF.

The chain links TRBV5-1 to TRBJ1-2, with 9 bases aligning to TRBD1. The V gene end was trimmed by 3 bases and the J gene end by 3 bases; junction bases not matched to a gene: 0. This CDR3 region has 13 residues. Germline V gives CDR1 SGHRS, CDR2 YFSETQ. The CDR3 DNA reads TGCGCCAGCAGCTGGGACAGGGACTATGGCTACACCTTC. It yields the protein CASSWDRDYGYTF. Based on the CDR3 plus reference TRBV5-1 and TRBJ1-2, the full variable domain is KAGVTQTPRYLIKTRGQQVTLSCSPISGHRSVSWYQQTPGQGLQFLFEYFSETQRNKGNFPGRFSGRQFSNSRSEMNVSTLELGDSALYLCASSWDRDYGYTFGSGTRLTVV.

The chain joins TRBV6-2 or TRBV6-3 to TRBJ1-5, with 8 bases lining up with TRBD1. CDR1 is MNHEY, CDR2 SVGEGT, per germline. V trimming: 5 bases; J trimming: 6 bases; junction bases outside the gene matches: 18. The CDR3 totals 18 residues. CDR3 coding DNA: TGTGCCAGCAGTACGGGGGCAAGGACAGGGAGGATCGTTCAGCCCCAGCATTTT. Translation: CASSTGARTGRIVQPQHF.

The chain joins TRBV19 to TRBJ2-3; tentative D call: TRBD2 (5 bases). Germline V gene data show CDR1 as LNHDA and CDR2 as SQIVND (reference sequence). The CDR3 totals 16 residues. Between the trimmed V and J ends, which lost 2 bases and 5 bases, there was a span of 17 bases. CDR3 nucleotide sequence: TGTGCCAGTAGTATACGGATGGGGATCGGGGAAGATACGCAGTATTTT. Residues: CASSIRMGIGEDTQYF.